This is a list of T cell receptor beta chains from one sample in a study of shared clonotypes between healthy human individuals. TCRdb's copy holds only in-frame clones and misses some; the assay was immunoSEQ multiplex PCR. The sample contains 520,000 or so clones, 60% to 85% of which appear only once. The sequenced sample was PBMCs. These receptors all come from a woman in her forties in good health. Some clones in this sample may be carry-over from other donors' samples. The CDR3 runs from the conserved cysteine through the conserved F or W. Each record gives: V gene, J gene, D gene, clone size, CDR3 DNA, CDR3 protein. D genes are given only for firm matches. Only part of the rows carry a size: once, few, many, or a class if the clone is expanded.

v_gene: TRBV5-1
j_gene: TRBJ2-3
d_gene: -
abundance: -
CDR3nt: TGCGCCAGCAGACCTTTGGGGGGCCAAAGCACAGATACGCAGTATTTT
CDR3aa: CASRPLGGQSTDTQYF

v_gene: TRBV28
j_gene: TRBJ2-2
d_gene: -
abundance: -
CDR3nt: TGTGCCAGCGGGGGGAACGAACACCGGGGAGCTGTTTTT
CDR3aa: CASGGNEHRGAVF

v_gene: TRBV7-7
j_gene: TRBJ1-4
d_gene: TRBD1
abundance: -
CDR3nt: TGTGCTAGCAGCTTTGGGGACAGCAATGAAAAACTGTTTTTT
CDR3aa: CASSFGDSNEKLFF

v_gene: TRBV25-1
j_gene: TRBJ2-3
d_gene: -
abundance: -
CDR3nt: TGTGCCAGCACCGGACAGTTTTACACAGATACGCAGTATTTT
CDR3aa: CASTGQFYTDTQYF

v_gene: TRBV28
j_gene: TRBJ2-7
d_gene: -
abundance: -
CDR3nt: TGTGCCAGCAGTTTGAGGGGGGCGACCTACGAGCAGTACTTC
CDR3aa: CASSLRGATYEQYF

v_gene: TRBV9
j_gene: TRBJ2-3
d_gene: TRBD2
abundance: -
CDR3nt: TGTGCCAGCAGCCGGACTAGCGGGAGACTGTCTGGCACAGATACGCAGTATTTT
CDR3aa: CASSRTSGRLSGTDTQYF

v_gene: TRBV11-3
j_gene: TRBJ2-5
d_gene: TRBD1
abundance: -
CDR3nt: TGTGCCAGCAGCCCGGGACAGGGGGCAGCCCAAGAGACCCAGTACTTC
CDR3aa: CASSPGQGAAQETQYF

v_gene: TRBV10-3
j_gene: TRBJ2-4
d_gene: TRBD1
abundance: -
CDR3nt: TGTGCCATCAGTGAGAGTTCCCGGACAGGAAAGAACATTCAGTACTTC
CDR3aa: CAISESSRTGKNIQYF

v_gene: TRBV5-1
j_gene: TRBJ1-1
d_gene: -
abundance: -
CDR3nt: TGCGCCACCAGACCGGGACGGCAGAACACTGAAGCTTTCTTT
CDR3aa: CATRPGRQNTEAFF

v_gene: TRBV29-1
j_gene: TRBJ1-4
d_gene: -
abundance: -
CDR3nt: TGCAGCGTTGTAGGAATGGCCCGGGAAAAACTGTTTTTT
CDR3aa: CSVVGMAREKLFF

v_gene: TRBV6-5
j_gene: TRBJ1-1
d_gene: -
abundance: few
CDR3nt: TGTGCCAGCAGTTACTCGACAGTCACTGAAGCTTTCTTT
CDR3aa: CASSYSTVTEAFF

v_gene: TRBV28
j_gene: TRBJ2-7
d_gene: -
abundance: -
CDR3nt: TGTGCCAGCAGCACCTTGGGGTCGCCCTACGAGCAGTACTTC
CDR3aa: CASSTLGSPYEQYF

v_gene: TRBV7-9
j_gene: TRBJ1-6
d_gene: -
abundance: once
CDR3nt: TGTGCCAGCAGCTTAGAACAATACAATTCACCCCTCCACTTT
CDR3aa: CASSLEQYNSPLHF

v_gene: TRBV28
j_gene: TRBJ1-3
d_gene: -
abundance: -
CDR3nt: TGTGCCAGCGAACCGGGAGAAAGAAACACCATATATTTT
CDR3aa: CASEPGERNTIYF

v_gene: TRBV6-5
j_gene: TRBJ1-2
d_gene: -
abundance: -
CDR3nt: TGTGCCAGCAGTTCGTTCTATGGCTACACCTTC
CDR3aa: CASSSFYGYTF

v_gene: TRBV19
j_gene: TRBJ2-4
d_gene: -
abundance: -
CDR3nt: TGTGCCAGTAGTATAGCCAGTACGGACATTCAGTACTTC
CDR3aa: CASSIASTDIQYF

v_gene: TRBV2
j_gene: TRBJ1-2
d_gene: -
abundance: -
CDR3nt: TGTGCCAGCAGTGATCGGACAGATGGCTACACCTTC
CDR3aa: CASSDRTDGYTF

v_gene: TRBV5-6
j_gene: TRBJ2-3
d_gene: -
abundance: -
CDR3nt: TGTGCCAGCAGCTTGGCAGGAGACACAGATACGCAGTATTTT
CDR3aa: CASSLAGDTDTQYF

v_gene: TRBV19
j_gene: TRBJ2-1
d_gene: TRBD2
abundance: -
CDR3nt: TGTGCCAGTAGTATAGATAGCGGGAGGGCCCGGGATGAGCAGTTCTTC
CDR3aa: CASSIDSGRARDEQFF

v_gene: TRBV30
j_gene: TRBJ1-6
d_gene: TRBD1
abundance: -
CDR3nt: TGTGCCTGGACGACAGGGATGGAAAATTCACCCCTCCACTTT
CDR3aa: CAWTTGMENSPLHF

v_gene: TRBV5-1
j_gene: TRBJ1-2
d_gene: -
abundance: -
CDR3nt: TGCGCCAGCAAAGTGGACGGGAACTATGGCTACACCTTC
CDR3aa: CASKVDGNYGYTF

v_gene: TRBV18
j_gene: TRBJ2-1
d_gene: TRBD2
abundance: -
CDR3nt: TGTGCCAGCTCACCACGCGGGGGGTTATCCAATGAGCAGTTCTTC
CDR3aa: CASSPRGGLSNEQFF

v_gene: TRBV27
j_gene: TRBJ1-2
d_gene: -
abundance: few
CDR3nt: TGTGCCAGCAGCCCCCGGGGCAGGGGAGGTGGAGATGGCTACACCTTC
CDR3aa: CASSPRGRGGGDGYTF

v_gene: TRBV20-1
j_gene: TRBJ2-5
d_gene: -
abundance: -
CDR3nt: TGCAGTGCCTCCGGGCAAGAGACCCAGTACTTC
CDR3aa: CSASGQETQYF

v_gene: TRBV5-1
j_gene: TRBJ2-1
d_gene: -
abundance: once
CDR3nt: TGCGCCAGCAGTCATTCCTACAATGAGCAGTTCTTC
CDR3aa: CASSHSYNEQFF

v_gene: TRBV30
j_gene: TRBJ2-5
d_gene: -
abundance: -
CDR3nt: TGTGCCTGGAGTGTTTGGGGGCGCCAAGAGACCCAGTACTTC
CDR3aa: CAWSVWGRQETQYF

v_gene: TRBV18
j_gene: TRBJ2-7
d_gene: TRBD2
abundance: -
CDR3nt: TGTGCCAGCTCACCGGGACTAGCGGGAGGGGAGCAGTACTTC
CDR3aa: CASSPGLAGGEQYF

v_gene: TRBV30
j_gene: TRBJ2-7
d_gene: TRBD2
abundance: -
CDR3nt: TGTGCCTGGACCGGGACTAGCGGTCCCTACGAGCAGTACTTC
CDR3aa: CAWTGTSGPYEQYF

v_gene: TRBV4-1
j_gene: TRBJ2-1
d_gene: TRBD2
abundance: few
CDR3nt: TGCGCCAGCAGCCGACTAGCGGGGACCCCGTACAATGAGCAGTTCTTC
CDR3aa: CASSRLAGTPYNEQFF

v_gene: TRBV28
j_gene: TRBJ1-4
d_gene: -
abundance: -
CDR3nt: TGTGCCAGCAGTTTACGGGGGGAAAAACTGTTTTTT
CDR3aa: CASSLRGEKLFF

v_gene: TRBV7-2
j_gene: TRBJ2-1
d_gene: -
abundance: -
CDR3nt: TGTGCCAGCAGGTCCACTGCCGGGCTCAACCGGAATGAGCAGTTCTTC
CDR3aa: CASRSTAGLNRNEQFF

v_gene: TRBV5-1
j_gene: TRBJ1-1
d_gene: TRBD1
abundance: -
CDR3nt: TGCGCCAGCGGAAGACAGGGGAGCACTGAAGCTTTCTTT
CDR3aa: CASGRQGSTEAFF

v_gene: TRBV4-1
j_gene: TRBJ2-7
d_gene: -
abundance: -
CDR3nt: TGCGCCAGCAGCCTCACCGAGGGGATAGGGTACGAGCAGTACTTC
CDR3aa: CASSLTEGIGYEQYF

v_gene: TRBV29-1
j_gene: TRBJ2-5
d_gene: -
abundance: -
CDR3nt: TGCAGCGTTGGACCCTTAGAGACCCAGTACTTC
CDR3aa: CSVGPLETQYF

v_gene: TRBV4-3
j_gene: TRBJ2-7
d_gene: TRBD1
abundance: -
CDR3nt: TGCGCCAGCAGCCAAGAAGCTAGGGGGCTAGGGGAGCAGTACTTC
CDR3aa: CASSQEARGLGEQYF

v_gene: TRBV5-1
j_gene: TRBJ2-7
d_gene: -
abundance: few
CDR3nt: TGCGCCAGCAGCCGTGGACAGCTCGAGTCCGAGCAGTACTTC
CDR3aa: CASSRGQLESEQYF

v_gene: TRBV6-1
j_gene: TRBJ1-5
d_gene: TRBD1
abundance: few
CDR3nt: TGTGCCAGCAGTGTCTCCAGGGGGAATCAGCCCCAGCATTTT
CDR3aa: CASSVSRGNQPQHF

v_gene: TRBV5-1
j_gene: TRBJ2-1
d_gene: -
abundance: once
CDR3nt: TGCGCCAGCAGCATTGGAGGGGGGAACTCCTACAATGAGCAGTTCTTC
CDR3aa: CASSIGGGNSYNEQFF

v_gene: TRBV5-1
j_gene: TRBJ2-1
d_gene: TRBD2
abundance: -
CDR3nt: TGCGCCAGCAGCTTGGGTTTAGCGGGAGGGGTTTCGTACAATGAGCAGTTCTTC
CDR3aa: CASSLGLAGGVSYNEQFF

v_gene: TRBV27
j_gene: TRBJ1-1
d_gene: -
abundance: few
CDR3nt: TGTGCCAGCAGGGAGGGGAAGACTGAAGCTTTCTTT
CDR3aa: CASREGKTEAFF

v_gene: TRBV6-6
j_gene: TRBJ2-5
d_gene: TRBD2
abundance: -
CDR3nt: TGTGCCACTACACTGGGACTAGCGGGCCAAGAGACCCAGTACTTC
CDR3aa: CATTLGLAGQETQYF

v_gene: TRBV15
j_gene: TRBJ2-3
d_gene: TRBD1
abundance: -
CDR3nt: TGTGCCACCAGCAGACCTAGGGACAGACAGTATTTT
CDR3aa: CATSRPRDRQYF

v_gene: TRBV11-2
j_gene: TRBJ2-3
d_gene: TRBD2
abundance: -
CDR3nt: TGTGCCAGCAGCTTAGGGTCCAGCGGGAGTGCAGATACGCAGTATTTT
CDR3aa: CASSLGSSGSADTQYF

v_gene: TRBV6-5
j_gene: TRBJ2-2
d_gene: -
abundance: -
CDR3nt: TGTGCCAGTAGAGGAGATAACACCGGGGAGCTGTTTTTT
CDR3aa: CASRGDNTGELFF

v_gene: TRBV6-5
j_gene: TRBJ2-5
d_gene: -
abundance: -
CDR3nt: TGTGCCAGCAGCTACACTCAGACTATATTACAAGAGACCCAGTACTTC
CDR3aa: CASSYTQTILQETQYF

v_gene: TRBV2
j_gene: TRBJ2-3
d_gene: TRBD2
abundance: -
CDR3nt: TGTGCCAGCAGTCCCTTAGCGGGAGATAGCACAGATACGCAGTATTTT
CDR3aa: CASSPLAGDSTDTQYF

v_gene: TRBV28
j_gene: TRBJ1-4
d_gene: -
abundance: -
CDR3nt: TGTGCCGAGGACCGGGATAATGAAAAACTGTTTTTT
CDR3aa: CAEDRDNEKLFF

v_gene: TRBV9
j_gene: TRBJ1-2
d_gene: -
abundance: -
CDR3nt: TGTGCCAGCAGCCATCCGGAGAGAAACTATGGCTACACCTTC
CDR3aa: CASSHPERNYGYTF

v_gene: TRBV10-3
j_gene: TRBJ2-5
d_gene: TRBD2
abundance: once
CDR3nt: TGTGCCATCAGTGCAAGCGGGAGGGCCAAGGAGACCCAGTACTTC
CDR3aa: CAISASGRAKETQYF

v_gene: TRBV29-1
j_gene: TRBJ2-7
d_gene: TRBD1
abundance: -
CDR3nt: TGCAGCGTTTTTGGGGACAGCATTTCCTACGAGCAGTACTTC
CDR3aa: CSVFGDSISYEQYF